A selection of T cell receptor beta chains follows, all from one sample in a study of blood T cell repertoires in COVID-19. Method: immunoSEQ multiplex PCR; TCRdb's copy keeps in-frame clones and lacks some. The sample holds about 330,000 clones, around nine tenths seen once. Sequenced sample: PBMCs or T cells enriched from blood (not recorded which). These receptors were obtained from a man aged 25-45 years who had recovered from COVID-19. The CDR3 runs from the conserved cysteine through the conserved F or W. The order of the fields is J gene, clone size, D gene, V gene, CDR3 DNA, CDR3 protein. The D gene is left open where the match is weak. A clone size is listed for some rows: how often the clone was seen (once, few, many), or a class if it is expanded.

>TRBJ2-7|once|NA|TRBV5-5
TGTGCCAGCAGCTTGGGGGACATCTCCTACGAGCAGTACTTC
CASSLGDISYEQYF
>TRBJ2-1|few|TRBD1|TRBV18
TGTGCCAGCTCACCACTAAAAAGGACAGGGGCCTACAATGAGCAGTTCTTC
CASSPLKRTGAYNEQFF
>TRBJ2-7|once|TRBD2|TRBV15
TGTGCCACCAGCAGAGGGTGGGGGAGGGCTACCTACGAGCAGTACTTC
CATSRGWGRATYEQYF
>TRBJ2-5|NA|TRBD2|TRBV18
TGTGCCAGCTCACGCGGACTAGTCCAAGAGACCCAGTACTTC
CASSRGLVQETQYF
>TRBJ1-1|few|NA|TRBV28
TGTGCCAGCGGAAGGTCGGGGAACACTGAAGCTTTCTTT
CASGRSGNTEAFF
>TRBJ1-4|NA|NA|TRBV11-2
TGTGCCAGCAGCTTAGGCTACTCCGAAAAACTGTTTTTT
CASSLGYSEKLFF
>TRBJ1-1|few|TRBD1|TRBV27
TGTGCCAGCAGCTTTGTGGGGACAGATCTGAACACTGAAGCTTTCTTT
CASSFVGTDLNTEAFF
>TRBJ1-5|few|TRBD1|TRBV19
TGTGCCAGTATGGACAGGGGCTATAGCAATCAGCCCCAGCATTTT
CASMDRGYSNQPQHF
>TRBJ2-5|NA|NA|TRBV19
TGTGCCAGTAGCGCCGGACATCGCCAAGAGACCCAGTACTTC
CASSAGHRQETQYF
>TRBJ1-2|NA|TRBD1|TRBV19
TGTGCCAGTACCCTACAGGGGGTCGGGGGCTACACCTTC
CASTLQGVGGYTF
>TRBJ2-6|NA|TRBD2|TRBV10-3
TGTGCCATCAGTGAGTCAGCGGGGTCTGGGGCCAACGTCCTGACTTTC
CAISESAGSGANVLTF
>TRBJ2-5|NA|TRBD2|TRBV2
TGTGCCAGCAGTCCGGGACTAGCGGGGGCCCAAGAGACCCAGTACTTC
CASSPGLAGAQETQYF
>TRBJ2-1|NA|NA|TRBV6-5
TGTGCCAGCAGTTACTCAGTCGGGGAAGCCTACAATGAGCAGTTCTTC
CASSYSVGEAYNEQFF
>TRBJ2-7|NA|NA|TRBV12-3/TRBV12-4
TGTGCCAGCAGTTTACCAGGCCCCTACGAGCAGTACTTC
CASSLPGPYEQYF
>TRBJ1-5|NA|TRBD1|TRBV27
TGTGCCAGCAGAACAGGGGTCCAGCCCCAGCATTTT
CASRTGVQPQHF
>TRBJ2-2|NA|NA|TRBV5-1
TGCGCCAGCAGCTATAATCCCGCCGGGGAGCTGTTTTTT
CASSYNPAGELFF
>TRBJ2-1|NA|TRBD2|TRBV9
TGTGCCAGCAGCGAGCCTTTGGCGGGGGGCCACAATGAGCAGTTCTTC
CASSEPLAGGHNEQFF
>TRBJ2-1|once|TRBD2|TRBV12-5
TGTGCTAGTGGCCGCGGACTAGCAGGGTACAATGAGCAGTTCTTC
CASGRGLAGYNEQFF
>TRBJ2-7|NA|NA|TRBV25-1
TGTGCCAGCAGTGAATTGGGGCCAGTTTGGGAGCAGTACTTC
CASSELGPVWEQYF
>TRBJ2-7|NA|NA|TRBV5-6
TGTGCCAGCAGCTTAATTACAGGGAGCGAGCAGTACTTC
CASSLITGSEQYF
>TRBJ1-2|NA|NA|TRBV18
TGTGCCAGCTCACCACCGCCGGGAGACTATGGCTACACCTTC
CASSPPPGDYGYTF
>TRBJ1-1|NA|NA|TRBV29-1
TGCAGCGTTGAAGATTACAGAAGTAGAGCTGAAGCTTTCTTT
CSVEDYRSRAEAFF
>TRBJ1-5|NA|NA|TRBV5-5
TGTGCCAGCAGCGAGCCACAGGGCCATCAGCCCCAGCATTTT
CASSEPQGHQPQHF
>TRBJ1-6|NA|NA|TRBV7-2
TGTGCCAGCAGCCCTACCCTCTATTCACCCCTCCACTTT
CASSPTLYSPLHF